This TCR beta chain originates from a study of OX40 agonist ivuxolimab in advanced cancers. With regard to the full study: Ivuxolimab was an agonistic, fully human IgG2 monoclonal antibody directed against OX40 (CD134), a costimulatory receptor. Among the 50 to 55 dose-escalation patients, roughly 20 had hepatocellular carcinoma, 15 or so melanoma, 9 renal cell carcinoma and 9 head and neck cancer. Intravenous ivuxolimab was administered to patients every 2 weeks at six dose levels: 0.01, 0.1, 0.3, 1.5, 3 and 10 mg/kg. Three dose-escalation patients achieved partial responses, one with hepatocellular carcinoma and two with cutaneous melanoma. Peripheral TCRbeta sequencing aimed to test whether ivuxolimab altered TCR sequence diversity and caused clonal T-cell expansion. Prior anti-PD-1, anti-PD-L1 or anti-CTLA-4 therapy was permitted, and checkpoint inhibitors had been received by about 37% of dose-escalation patients. The monotherapy dose-escalation portion (N = 52 patients) of the phase I ivuxolimab trial is reported in the paper. A male proportion of 82.7% and a mean age of around 60 years, ranging from 23 to 79, were recorded for the dose-escalation cohort.

From the cysteine through the phenylalanine, the CDR3 covers 17 amino acids. Here the CDR3 DNA is all that survives: 51 bases in frame from base 1. V and J are trimmed by 2 bases and 5 bases, and the gene matches miss 11 bases of the junction. From a lookup of the germline V gene (reference sequence), CDR1 and CDR2 are LNHNV and YYDKDF. Patients with autoimmune disease history or receiving systemic immunosuppression were excluded from the trial. Peripheral blood for TCR sequencing was collected from all dose cohorts at baseline, on cycle 4 day 1, and on cycle 7 day 1. The samples were taken from a phase I, first-in-human, multicenter, open-label dose-escalation trial of ivuxolimab. Adults with locally advanced or metastatic head and neck squamous cell, hepatocellular, melanoma or renal cell carcinoma were enrolled in the trial. Before TCR sequencing, CD4+ and CD8+ T cells were separately sorted from peripheral blood.

The full study reports these points: After ivuxolimab, CD8+ T cells had more expanded clones than CD4+ T cells on average. At doses from 0.1 to 3.0 mg/kg, clonal expansion was seen in both CD4+ and CD8+ blood T cells between baseline and week 6. In the 0.1-3.0 mg/kg groups, partial responders were among the patients with the lowest normalized peripheral clonal expansion, particularly in CD8+ T cells. Low levels of normalized T-cell clonal expansion were also shown by some nonresponding patients. Antigen specificity was not determined for the clonally expanded peripheral T cells.

For sequencing of the TCRbeta CDR3 region, genomic DNA was extracted from the sorted cells. TCRbeta CDR3 regions were sequenced using the immunoSEQ Assay. As stored in TCRdb, this immuneACCESS dataset retains in-frame rearrangements with V and J assigned. A fraction of the clones does not appear; measured against another copy, unresolved V genes explain less than half of the discrepancy, and the remainder lacks a known reason. The sample has approximately 100,000 clones on record, 70% to 90% of them singletons. In total, the top ten clones hold around 0.76% of the sample. About this clone itself: What antigen it recognizes has not been identified. Base qualities were left out, and no much larger clone turns up one base away.

Rearrangement joined TRBV15 to TRBJ2-5; the junction holds 10 bases that match TRBD2. The specimen comprised CD4+ or CD8+ T cells sorted from blood, sampled in a trial of the OX40 agonist ivuxolimab. The sequence came from an adult with an advanced solid tumor such as melanoma, head and neck, liver or kidney cancer. The CDR3 is CATSRTQIIAGGETQYF. The DNA sequence is as follows: TGTGCCACCAGCAGAACTCAGATCATAGCGGGGGGCGAGACCCAGTACTTC.